Sequencing of this T cell receptor beta chain was carried out in a study of shared clonotypes between healthy human individuals. Study information: Serving as donors were a couple of women and a few men, whose ages spanned 18 to 49.

Trimming at V came to 3 bases and at J to 1 base, leaving 2 bases not matched to a gene. Germline loops: CDR1 SGHAT, CDR2 FQNNGV. The CDR3 contains 15 residues. A word on this clone: Other nucleotide sequences from this sample produce the same CDR3.

The run depth of the assay was deep. Profiling relied on immunoSEQ multiplex PCR, and the TCRdb table lists in-frame clones only, not all of them. This sample yields roughly 2.5 million clones, of which over 85% are seen a single time; over 0.12% belongs to the top ten. This rearrangement joins TRBV11-2 to TRBJ2-1; 8 bases are a match to TRBD1. Sequences were obtained from naive CD4+ T cells sorted from blood. Documented subset: CD45RA+ positively selected. The clonotype was recovered from a man aged 18 to 30 in good health. CDR3 bases: TGTGCCAGCAGCTTTAACAGGGGGTCCTACAATGAGCAGTTCTTC. Amino acids: CASSFNRGSYNEQFF.